This TCR beta chain came from a study of T cell clusters in autoimmune cytopenias. By frequency, this clonotype registers medium-sized. Its antigen is currently unknown. TRB was amplified from about 260 ng of peripheral blood genomic DNA per sample. Findings and limits, study-wide: Healthy donors had about 3-fold more exclusive TRB clusters than active autoimmune hepatitis patients. Physiological T cell clusters of healthy donors were apparently absent in primary autoimmune cytopenia patients.

TRB rearrangements were amplified by touch-down multiplex PCR with mixed TRB-A/B primers. TCRdb re-called the multiplex PCR reads; every CDR3 protein appears as one record, without DNA. The data include a few thousand distinct CDR3 sequences; the top ten clones carry more than 14%. The TCR originated in a human donor with an autoimmune cytopenia or autoimmune hepatitis (not recorded which). The specimen sequenced was peripheral blood.

CDR3 loop: CASSYREIRNTIYF. The V call is TRBV6-6, the J call TRBJ1-3. From germline, CDR1 is MNHNY and CDR2 SVGAGI (reference sequence). This CDR3 spans 14 amino acids.